The 15 T cell receptor beta chains below were found in one sample sequenced in a study of OX40 agonist ivuxolimab in advanced cancers. The data were produced by immunoSEQ multiplex PCR, yet TCRdb's version contains in-frame clones alone and is incomplete. There are more than 40,000 clones in the sample; approximately 88% occur only once, and around 60% lies in the top ten. The specimen comprised CD4+ or CD8+ T cells sorted from blood, sampled in a trial of the OX40 agonist ivuxolimab. The receptors were sampled from an adult with an advanced solid tumor such as melanoma, head and neck, liver or kidney cancer.

The chain has TRBV5-1 and TRBJ2-7; D perhaps matches TRBD2 (6 bases). Germline-derived CDR1 and CDR2 are SGHRS and YFSETQ. The V end lost 4 bases, the J end lost 1 base, and 15 bases lay between the germline ends. CDR3 length equals 15 residues. Here the CDR3 reads CASSPDQRASYEQYF. CDR3 nucleotide sequence: TGCGCCAGCAGCCCTGATCAGCGGGCTTCCTACGAGCAGTACTTC.

This chain joins TRBV7-9 and TRBJ1-5; no definite D call. The CDR3 has 15 amino acids. CDR1 and CDR2 (germline): SEHNR, FQNEAQ (reference sequence). Between the trimmed V and J ends, which lost 2 bases and 1 base, there was a span of 9 bases. The CDR3 coding sequence is TGTGCCAGCAGCTTATCGGCCCCCAGCAATCAGCCCCAGCATTTT. Protein: CASSLSAPSNQPQHF.

This clone is a singleton in its sample. This chain links TRBV5-1 with TRBJ2-3; TRBD1 might be the D (6 bases). Germline lookup yields CDR1 SGHRS and CDR2 YFSETQ. The CDR3 contains 14 residues. With 8 bases removed from V and 6 bases from J, the gap between germline ends came to 19 bases. Written as DNA, the CDR3 is TGCGCCAGTACTGGACAGTGGGGGTTCGATACGCAGTATTTT. Protein: CASTGQWGFDTQYF.

The chain couples TRBV7-8 to TRBJ2-1; the match to TRBD2 covers 8 bases. Germline V gene data show CDR1 as SGHVS and CDR2 as FQNEAQ. The V and J ends lost 3 bases and 9 bases, in that order; junction bases with no gene match: 4. The CDR3 has 13 residues. The CDR3 loop reads CASSFGTRVEQFF. DNA for the CDR3: TGTGCCAGCAGCTTTGGGACTAGAGTTGAGCAGTTCTTC.

V gene TRBV6-1 combines with J gene TRBJ2-5, with D perhaps TRBD1 or TRBD2 (6 bases each). The CDR3 totals 18 residues. Per germline, CDR1 MNHNS and CDR2 SASEGT. Trimming removed 2 bases from V and 4 bases from J, with 23 bases in between. The CDR3 here is CASSEWFVVGGIGETQYF. CDR3 in DNA: TGTGCCAGCAGTGAATGGTTTGTGGTAGGGGGGATTGGAGAGACCCAGTACTTC.

This clone was detected only a few times. An end of the junction differs from the germline gene, which may be a read error. The V gene is TRBV30, the J gene TRBJ1-1; D is ambiguous. In germline, CDR1 is GTSNPN, CDR2 SVGIG (reference sequence). The CDR3 totals 13 residues. The CDR3 DNA follows: TGTGCCTCCATAAGGGTGGTGAAAACTGAAGCTTTCTTT. Amino acids: CASIRVVKTEAFF.

The chain links TRBV10-2 to TRBJ1-5, with TRBD1 identical over 12 bases. Trimming cost V 5 bases and J 7 bases; bases outside gene matches: 6. Germline V CDR1 and CDR2: WSHSY, SAAADI. The CDR3 extends over 15 amino acids. The CDR3 sequence is CASSPGQGAPQPQHF. CDR3 in DNA: TGCGCCAGCAGTCCGGGACAGGGGGCTCCGCAGCCCCAGCATTTT.

The chain uses TRBV27 and TRBJ2-2; TRBD1 is a possible D gene (6 bases). Germline V gives CDR1 MNHEY, CDR2 SMNVEV (reference sequence). V was clipped by 2 bases and J by 7 bases, with 8 bases between them. This CDR3 contains 13 residues. This CDR3 is CASSLQGNGELFF. The CDR3 bases are TGTGCCAGCAGTTTACAGGGGAACGGGGAGCTGTTTTTT.

The V call is TRBV4-1, the J call TRBJ2-7; TRBD1 aligns across 9 bases. The CDR3 covers 17 residues. V was clipped by 1 base and J by 0 bases; unmatched bases: 7. Germline V CDR1 and CDR2: MGHRA, YSYEKL. The CDR3 nucleotides are TGCGCCAGCAGCCAAGTAACAGGGGGCTCTTTCTCCTACGAGCAGTACTTC. Encoded protein: CASSQVTGGSFSYEQYF.

This chain uses TRBV2 with TRBJ2-1, with TRBD1 matching over 9 bases. Trimming at V came to 3 bases and at J to 4 bases, leaving 4 bases not matched to a gene. Germline CDR1 and CDR2: SNHLY and FYNNEI. This CDR3 region has 15 residues. CDR3 residues: CASSDRDRVYNEQFF. CDR3 nucleotides: TGTGCCAGCAGTGATCGGGACAGGGTATACAATGAGCAGTTCTTC.

The chain links TRBV4-1 to TRBJ2-3; 11 bases map to TRBD2. Germline V gene data show CDR1 as MGHRA and CDR2 as YSYEKL. This CDR3 has 18 residues. Unmatched junction bases numbered 8, after V lost 0 bases and J lost 3 bases. The CDR3 nucleotides read TGCGCCAGCAGCCAAGATGGGACCGGGACTAGCGGTACAGATACGCAGTATTTT. Amino acids: CASSQDGTGTSGTDTQYF.

This clone was observed a handful of times. The V gene is TRBV2, the J gene TRBJ1-4; 8 bases are shared with TRBD1. This CDR3 spans 14 amino acids. The germline CDR1 and CDR2 sequences are SNHLY and FYNNEI. Germline trimming cut 8 bases from V and 8 bases from J; bases unmatched to any gene: 10. CDR3 nucleotide sequence: TGTGCCAGCCGTCGACAGGGGAGTCGGGAAAAACTGTTTTTT. This codes for CASRRQGSREKLFF.

This clone was recorded once. V is TRBV7-3 and J is TRBJ2-3; D remains ambiguous. Germline V lookup: CDR1 SGHTA, CDR2 FQGTGA. This CDR3 region has 14 residues. V lost 3 bases to trimming and J lost 0 bases, with 7 bases between them. CDR3 bases: TGTGCCAGCAGCTTGAGTACCAGCACAGATACGCAGTATTTT. Its translation: CASSLSTSTDTQYF.

The genes are TRBV30 and TRBJ2-7, with TRBD2 as a possible D gene (6 bases). The germline V gene has CDR1 GTSNPN and CDR2 SVGIG (reference sequence). V shed 2 bases and J shed 3 bases, with 11 bases lying between them. The CDR3 runs 13 residues. The CDR3 coding sequence is TGTGCCTGGAGTCAAGCGGGTTACTACGAGCAGTACTTC. Encoded protein: CAWSQAGYYEQYF.

The genes are TRBV7-2 and TRBJ2-5, with unresolved D. The CDR3 has 13 residues. Germline lookup yields CDR1 SGHTA and CDR2 FQGNSA. Trimming pared 0 bases from V and 4 bases from J, leaving 6 bases between. CDR3 DNA: TGTGCCAGCAGCTTAGCGGTGACAGAGACCCAGTACTTC. As protein: CASSLAVTETQYF.